This T cell receptor (beta chain) appears in the sequencing data of a study of CD8+CD57+ T cells in acquired aplastic anemia. Genomic DNA, the template, was used for profiling of the TCR beta VDJ and CDR3. TCRdb re-called the reads through MiXCR, storing one row per CDR3 protein. Among more than 150,000 distinct CDR3 sequences listed, about half were seen once. Trimming left V 1 base short and J 9 bases short, with 10 bases between. The CDR3 is 13 amino acids. The germline V gene has CDR1 LNHNV and CDR2 YYDKDF (reference sequence). The chain combines TRBV15 with TRBJ2-1; D remains ambiguous. Sequencing was done on a sample of sorted CD4+, CD8+, or CD8+CD57+ T cells (not recorded which) from PBMCs. The TCR originated in a human donor in good health. This CDR3 is CATSRVVVGEQFF. The CDR3 DNA reads as TGTGCCACCAGCAGAGTAGTGGTCGGTGAGCAGTTCTTC. Filled out from reference TRBV15 and TRBJ2-1, the complete variable domain reads DAMVIQNPRYQVTQFGKPVTLSCSQTLNHNVMYWYQQKSSQAPKLLFHYYDKDFNNEADTPDNFQSRRPNTSFCFLDIRSPGLGDTAMYLCATSRVVVGEQFFGPGTRLTVL.